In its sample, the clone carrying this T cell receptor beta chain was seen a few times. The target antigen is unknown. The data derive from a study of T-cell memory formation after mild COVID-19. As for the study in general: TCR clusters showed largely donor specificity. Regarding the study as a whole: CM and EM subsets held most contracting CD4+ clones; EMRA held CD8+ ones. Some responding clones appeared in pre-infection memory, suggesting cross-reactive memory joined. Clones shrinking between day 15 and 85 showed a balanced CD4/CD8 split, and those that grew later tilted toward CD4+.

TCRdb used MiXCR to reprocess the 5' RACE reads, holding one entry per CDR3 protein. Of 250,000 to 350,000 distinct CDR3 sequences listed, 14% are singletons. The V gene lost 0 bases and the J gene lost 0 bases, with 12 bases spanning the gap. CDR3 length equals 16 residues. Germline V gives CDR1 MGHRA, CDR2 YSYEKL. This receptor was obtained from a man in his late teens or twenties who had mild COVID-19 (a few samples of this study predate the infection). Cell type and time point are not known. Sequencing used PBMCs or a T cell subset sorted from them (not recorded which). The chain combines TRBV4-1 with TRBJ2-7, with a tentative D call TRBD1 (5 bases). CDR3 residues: CASSQEAPGNSYEQYF. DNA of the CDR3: TGCGCCAGCAGCCAAGAAGCTCCAGGGAACTCCTACGAGCAGTACTTC.